Below are 16 T cell receptor beta chains sequenced from a single sample in a study of T cell changes during pregnancy in multiple sclerosis. Data came from immunoSEQ multiplex PCR; TCRdb stores just in-frame clones and leaves some out. The table records tens of thousands of clones, more than 90% of them present only once. The sequenced sample was peripheral blood, obtained in the second trimester of pregnancy. The receptors were gathered from a female donor with multiple sclerosis, enrolled in a pregnancy study.

The V and J genes are TRBV5-1 and TRBJ1-1; 8 nucleotides agree with TRBD1. The CDR3 consists of 13 residues. After removal of 1 base from V and 4 bases from J, the junction contained 0 bases not matched to a gene. CDR1 SGHRS and CDR2 YFSETQ come from the germline V gene. The CDR3 loop is CASSLTGGTEAFF. The CDR3 DNA is TGCGCCAGCAGCTTGACAGGGGGCACTGAAGCTTTCTTT.

J is TRBJ2-5 and V is TRBV11-2, with D unclear. Germline loops: CDR1 SGHAT, CDR2 FQNNGV. This CDR3 is built from 13 residues. V lost 1 base to trimming and J lost 3 bases, with 6 bases between them. DNA for the CDR3: TGTGCCAGCAGCTTAGTAGTAGAAGAGACCCAGTACTTC. Translating gives CASSLVVEETQYF. The entire variable domain, with the rest obtained from reference TRBV11-2 and TRBJ2-5, is as follows: EAGVAQSPRYKIIEKRQSVAFWCNPISGHATLYWYQQILGQGPKLLIQFQNNGVVDDSQLPKDRFSAERLKGVDSTLKIQPAKLEDSAVYLCASSLVVEETQYFGPGTRLLVL.

This clone was observed a single time. This chain connects TRBV29-1 to TRBJ1-1, with 7 positions matching TRBD1. Germline V lookup: CDR1 SQVTM, CDR2 ANQGSEA. J was trimmed by 0 bases and V by 6 bases; bases with no gene match: 7. CDR3 length equals 14 residues. DNA of the CDR3: TGCAGCGTCGCAACAGGGGTCATGAACACTGAAGCTTTCTTT. Its translation: CSVATGVMNTEAFF.

The rearrangement links TRBV4-3 to TRBJ2-2, with D perhaps matching TRBD2 (6 bases). Trimming removed 0 bases at V and 5 bases at J, with 13 bases between. The germline gives CDR1 LGHNA, CDR2 YSLEER. This CDR3 contains 16 residues. DNA of the CDR3: TGCGCCAGCAGCCAAGATCGGCGGGGATGGACCGGGGAGCTGTTTTTT. Protein sequence: CASSQDRRGWTGELFF.

The chain recombines TRBV10-3 with TRBJ1-4, with D hard to call. This CDR3 contains 14 residues. Germline V gene data show CDR1 as ENHRY and CDR2 as SYGVKD. Trimming removed 3 bases from V and 2 bases from J, with 7 bases in between. The CDR3 spells CAISEDRTNEKLFF. The CDR3 coding sequence is TGTGCCATCAGTGAAGATCGGACTAATGAAAAACTGTTTTTT.

V is TRBV6-1 and J is TRBJ1-2, with 7 positions matching TRBD1. Trimming cost V 7 bases and J 0 bases; bases outside gene matches: 5. Germline CDR1 MNHNS, CDR2 SASEGT. The CDR3 totals 14 residues. The CDR3 sequence: CASTGTVANYGYTF. Written as DNA, the CDR3 is TGTGCCAGCACCGGGACAGTAGCTAACTATGGCTACACCTTC.

This chain's CDR3 is CASSSLQGNGWTQYF. The CDR3 DNA sequence: TGTGCCAGCAGCTCGTTACAGGGGAATGGATGGACCCAGTACTTC. V gene TRBV7-7 combines with J gene TRBJ2-5, with 7 nucleotides matching TRBD1. Germline lookup yields CDR1 SSHAT and CDR2 FNYEAQ (reference sequence). The CDR3 is 15 residues long. V shed 4 bases and J 7 bases; nucleotides not matched to a gene: 12.

The chain combines TRBV9 with TRBJ2-1; D is perhaps TRBD2 (6 bases). CDR1 is SGDLS and CDR2 is YYNGEE in the germline V gene. The CDR3 consists of 14 residues. Trimming took 7 bases from V and 2 from J, leaving 13 bases between them. CDR3 region: CASAGGETYNEQFF. CDR3 DNA: TGTGCCAGCGCTGGCGGGGAGACCTACAATGAGCAGTTCTTC.

This clone was recorded only once. This chain connects TRBV5-1 to TRBJ2-2, with TRBD1 as a possible D gene (5 bases). This CDR3 comprises 13 residues. The V gene lost 4 bases and the J gene lost 11 bases, with 15 bases spanning the gap. The germline V gene encodes CDR1 SGHRS and CDR2 YFSETQ. The CDR3 sequence is CASSPEGREELFF. CDR3 DNA sequence: TGCGCCAGCAGCCCCGAAGGCAGGGAAGAGCTGTTTTTT.

J is TRBJ2-2 and V is TRBV9; 11 bases line up with TRBD2. The V segment lost 0 bases and the J segment 5 bases; nucleotides outside the gene matches: 6. The CDR3 loop spans 17 amino acids. Germline V gene lookup returns CDR1 SGDLS and CDR2 YYNGEE. The CDR3 sequence is CASSVGASGGWTGELFF. As DNA, the CDR3 is TGTGCCAGCAGCGTAGGGGCTAGCGGGGGGTGGACCGGGGAGCTGTTTTTT. Based on the CDR3 plus reference TRBV9 and TRBJ2-2, the full variable domain is DSGVTQTPKHLITATGQRVTLRCSPRSGDLSVYWYQQSLDQGLQFLIQYYNGEERAKGNILERFSAQQFPDLHSELNLSSLELGDSALYFCASSVGASGGWTGELFFGEGSRLTVL.

This chain links TRBV7-2 with TRBJ2-3; 8 bases fit TRBD1. Trimming removed 5 bases from V and 6 bases from J; junction bases left unmatched: 13. There are 16 residues in the CDR3. Germline V CDR1 and CDR2: SGHTA, FQGNSA. This CDR3 reads CASSPPRQGASDTQYF. The CDR3 coding sequence is TGTGCCAGCAGCCCGCCGAGGCAGGGGGCATCGGATACGCAGTATTTT.

The V call is TRBV7-9, the J call TRBJ1-6; weak D call: TRBD1 (6 bases). Germline V lookup: CDR1 SEHNR, CDR2 FQNEAQ (reference sequence). CDR3 length equals 15 residues. The V and J ends lost 2 bases and 10 bases respectively, with 15 bases between them. CDR3 residues: CASSLITGSASPLHF. Here the CDR3 DNA reads TGTGCCAGCAGCTTAATTACAGGGTCGGCATCACCCCTCCACTTT.

The chain is built from TRBV7-2 and TRBJ1-2; D is unclear. CDR1 is SGHTA, CDR2 FQGNSA, per germline. The V and J ends lost 0 bases and 5 bases respectively, with 7 bases between them. The CDR3 totals 13 residues. The CDR3 protein is CASSLADSYGYTF. The CDR3 bases are TGTGCCAGCAGCTTAGCGGACTCGTATGGCTACACCTTC.

The sample holds a few counts of this clone. The chain combines TRBV4-1 with TRBJ1-1; D is unclear. There are 13 residues in the CDR3. The V gene's germline CDR1 is MGHRA and CDR2 YSYEKL. The V end lost 0 bases, the J end lost 7 bases, and 9 bases lay between the germline ends. CDR3 sequence (DNA): TGCGCCAGCAGCCAAGAAGGAGAGTTTGAAGCTTTCTTT. This gives the protein CASSQEGEFEAFF.

This clone was seen just once. V usage is TRBV30 and J usage is TRBJ2-1, with D possibly matching TRBD2 (6 bases). The germline gives CDR1 GTSNPN, CDR2 SVGIG (reference sequence). There are 14 residues in the CDR3. V dropped 5 bases and J dropped 5 bases, with 16 bases sitting between them. The CDR3 DNA follows: TGTGCCTGGGTCAGGGAGGCTGGTAACAATGAGCAGTTCTTC. As protein: CAWVREAGNNEQFF.

The rearrangement joins TRBV5-1 to TRBJ2-7, with TRBD2 as a possible D gene (5 bases). V was shortened by 4 bases and J by 7 bases, with 15 bases between the two germline ends. The CDR3 runs 13 residues. The germline gives CDR1 SGHRS, CDR2 YFSETQ. This CDR3 is CASSVLAPGEQYF. The CDR3 DNA is TGCGCCAGCAGCGTGCTAGCCCCGGGGGAGCAGTACTTC.